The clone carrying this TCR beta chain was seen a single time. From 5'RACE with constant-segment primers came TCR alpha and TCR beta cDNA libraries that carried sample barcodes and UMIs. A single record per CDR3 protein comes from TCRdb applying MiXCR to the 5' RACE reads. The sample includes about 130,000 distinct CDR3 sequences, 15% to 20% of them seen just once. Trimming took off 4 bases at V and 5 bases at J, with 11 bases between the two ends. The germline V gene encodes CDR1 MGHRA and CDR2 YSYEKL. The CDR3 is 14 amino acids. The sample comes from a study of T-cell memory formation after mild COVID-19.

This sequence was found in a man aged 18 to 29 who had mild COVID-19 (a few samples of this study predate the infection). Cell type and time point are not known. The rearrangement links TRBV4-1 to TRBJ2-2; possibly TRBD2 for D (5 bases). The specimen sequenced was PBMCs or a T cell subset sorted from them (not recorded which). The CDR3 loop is CASSRLPGTGELFF. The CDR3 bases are TGCGCCAGCAGCCGTCTCCCGGGAACCGGGGAGCTGTTTTTT.